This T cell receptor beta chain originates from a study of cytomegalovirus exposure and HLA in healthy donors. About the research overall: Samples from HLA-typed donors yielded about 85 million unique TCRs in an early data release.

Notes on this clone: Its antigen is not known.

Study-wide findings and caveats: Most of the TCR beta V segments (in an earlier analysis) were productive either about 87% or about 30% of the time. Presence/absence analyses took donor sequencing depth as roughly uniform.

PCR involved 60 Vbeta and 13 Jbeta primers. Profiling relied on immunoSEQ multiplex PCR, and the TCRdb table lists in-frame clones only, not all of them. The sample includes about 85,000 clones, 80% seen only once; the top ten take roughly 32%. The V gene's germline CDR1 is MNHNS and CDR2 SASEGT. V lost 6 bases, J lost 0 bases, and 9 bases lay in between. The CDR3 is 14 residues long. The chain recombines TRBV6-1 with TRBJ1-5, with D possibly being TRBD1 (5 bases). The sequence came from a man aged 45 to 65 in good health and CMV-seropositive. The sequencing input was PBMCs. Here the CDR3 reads CASSVRGSNQPQHF. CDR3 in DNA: TGTGCCAGCAGCGTAAGGGGTAGCAATCAGCCCCAGCATTTT.